This T cell receptor (beta chain) was observed in a study of blood T cell repertoires in COVID-19 (dated by TCRdb to 2019 to 2021). Broadly, across the study: Samples from collaborators originated in the United States, Italy and Spain and spanned both the acute and convalescent phases of COVID-19. The prospective study material was composed of cDNA or gDNA derived from T cells, B-cell-depleted T cells, or PBMCs. Subjects who had been exposed to COVID-19, were actively infected with it, or had recovered from it provided the deeply sampled blood TCRbeta repertoires that made up the dataset. The repertoires were released in a freely available public database meant as a resource for research on the immune response to SARS-CoV-2. The samples were drawn from two sources: the first 160 participants of the ongoing ImmuneRACE study, and approximately 1,300 subjects contributed by 6 global collaborators. Sample metadata almost always included a de-identified subject ID, COVID-19 status, age in years and sex. Where HLA class I and class II types were available, the types were taken from metadata supplied by the sample provider, not from assay-based typing. Results the study describes overall, beyond this receptor: How much clinical and demographic metadata was included differed by source and by participant, and the metadata was provided uncurated.

On this clone itself: Its antigen has not been determined. No base quality values were provided; no much bigger clone lies one nucleotide off.

The collaborating institutions used their own protocols to collect whole blood in K2EDTA tubes. For TCRbeta analysis, collaborators shipped samples in one of three forms: frozen whole blood, isolated PBMCs, or DNA extracted from either of those sample types. The immunoSEQ Assay, a bias-controlled multiplex PCR, was used to amplify TCRbeta CDR3 regions from genomic DNA. Turning to the authors' computational methods: Within the assay, amplification of reference gene primers was used to estimate how many nucleated cells each sample contained. Sequence reads were collapsed and filtered to measure the absolute abundance of every unique TCRbeta CDR3 rearrangement. For each sample, productive Simpson clonality was calculated as the square root of Simpson's diversity index over productive rearrangements. As stored in TCRdb, this immuneACCESS dataset retains in-frame rearrangements with V and J assigned. A fraction of the clones does not appear; measured against another copy, unresolved V genes explain less than half of the discrepancy, and the remainder lacks a known reason. V and J calls plus clone size are reproduced from that table; the DNA served to infer D and trimming. The sample yields fewer than 55,000 clones; about 80% were counted once. 5.5% to 7.5% of the sample comes from the top ten.

Ends trimmed: V by 1 base, J by 4 bases; bases unmatched to a gene: 5. Per the germline V gene (reference sequence), SGHNT is the CDR1 and YYREEE is the CDR2. The CDR3 holds 15 amino acids from the cysteine to the phenylalanine. The CDR3 DNA has 45 bases and is translated from base 1. Material: peripheral blood. Recombination connected TRBV5-4 to TRBJ2-5; the junction holds 9 bases that match TRBD2. The source is a man between 65 and 79 years old with active COVID-19. Here the CDR3 is given as CASSLWRGGGETQYF. The nucleotide sequence reads TGTGCCAGCAGCTTGTGGCGGGGGGGCGGAGAGACCCAGTACTTC.